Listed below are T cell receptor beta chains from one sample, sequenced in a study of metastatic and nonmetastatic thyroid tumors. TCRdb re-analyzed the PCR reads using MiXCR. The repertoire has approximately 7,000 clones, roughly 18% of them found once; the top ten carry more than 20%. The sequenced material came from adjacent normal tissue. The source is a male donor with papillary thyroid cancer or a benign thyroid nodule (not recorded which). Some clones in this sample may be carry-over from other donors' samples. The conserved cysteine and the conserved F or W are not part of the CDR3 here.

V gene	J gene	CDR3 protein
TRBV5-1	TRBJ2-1	ASSLVGSGRTQTKLQF
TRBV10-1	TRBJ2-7	ASSESRTGPFEQY
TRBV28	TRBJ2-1	ASRDTGRDEQF
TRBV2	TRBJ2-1	ASSEAGLLPF
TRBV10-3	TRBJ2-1	AISESRVAGVNEQF
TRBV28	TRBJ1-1	ASRAGGGDTEAF
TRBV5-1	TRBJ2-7	ASSLVGYEQY
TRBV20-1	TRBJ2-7	SAFNNEQY
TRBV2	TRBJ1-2	ASRKTGEGGCT
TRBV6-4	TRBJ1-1	ASSRDSDTEAF
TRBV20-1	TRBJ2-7	SARDPGLPSYEQY
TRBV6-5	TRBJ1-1	ASSYSIQGSGAF
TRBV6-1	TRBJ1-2	ASSEGGQGEVHRYT
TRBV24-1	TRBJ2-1	ATSDSGTGHNEQF
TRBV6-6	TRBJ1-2	ASSSSDRGRGYT
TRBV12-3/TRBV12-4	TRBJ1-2	ASSLGGTNYGYT
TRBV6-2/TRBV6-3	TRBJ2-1	ASSTRIPGQLVSYNEQF
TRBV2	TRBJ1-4	ASGGTTNEKLF
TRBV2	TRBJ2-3	ASTPWGLAGSTDTQY
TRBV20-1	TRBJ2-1	SASDGTSGRGEQF
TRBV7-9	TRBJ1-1	ASSWRQGATEAF
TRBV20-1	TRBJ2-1	SVSRVHEQF
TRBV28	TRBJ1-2	ASGTSGQGPYGYT
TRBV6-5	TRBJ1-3	ASSYRTDRGSGNTIY
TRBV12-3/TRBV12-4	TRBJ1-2	ASRASGGLILGYT
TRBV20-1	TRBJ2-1	SARGKPGIDNEQF